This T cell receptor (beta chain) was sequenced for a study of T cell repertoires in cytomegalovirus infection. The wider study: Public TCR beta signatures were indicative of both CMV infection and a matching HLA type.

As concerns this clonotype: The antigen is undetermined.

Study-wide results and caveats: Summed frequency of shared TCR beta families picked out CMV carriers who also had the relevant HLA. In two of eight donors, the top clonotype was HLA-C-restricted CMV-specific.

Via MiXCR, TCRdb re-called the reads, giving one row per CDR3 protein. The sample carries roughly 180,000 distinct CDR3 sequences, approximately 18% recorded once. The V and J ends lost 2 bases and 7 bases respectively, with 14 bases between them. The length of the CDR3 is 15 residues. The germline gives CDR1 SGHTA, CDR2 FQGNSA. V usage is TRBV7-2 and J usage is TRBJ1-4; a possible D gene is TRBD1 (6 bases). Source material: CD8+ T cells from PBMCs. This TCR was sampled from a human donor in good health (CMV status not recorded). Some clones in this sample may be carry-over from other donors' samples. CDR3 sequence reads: CASSLWGRKGEKLFF. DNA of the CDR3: TGTGCCAGCAGCTTATGGGGGCGGAAGGGTGAAAAACTGTTTTTT. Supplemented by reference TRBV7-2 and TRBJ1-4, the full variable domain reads GAGVSQSPSNKVTEKGKDVELRCDPISGHTALYWYRQSLGQGLEFLIYFQGNSAPDKSGLPSDRFSAERTGGSVSTLTIQRTQQEDSAVYLCASSLWGRKGEKLFFGSGTQLSVL.